The present entry profiles one T cell receptor beta chain with its context. These data are taken from a study of shared clonotypes between healthy human individuals. 150 to 250 ng DNA, about 33,000 T cell genomes, went into each sorted-subset replicate PCR. Clones were read by immunoSEQ multiplex PCR, and TCRdb kept only the in-frame ones, dropping some. Of roughly 1 million clones detected, roughly 70% appear once; the ten largest clones hold around 1.5%. What was sequenced was memory CD4+ T cells sorted from blood. Subset defined: CD45RA-negative fraction. The source of this sequence is a man aged 18 to 29 in good health.

The CDR3 protein is CASRSAEETQYF. The CDR3 nucleotides read TGTGCCAGCAGATCCGCGGAAGAGACCCAGTACTTC. V gene TRBV28 combines with J gene TRBJ2-5; no clear D. Between the trimmed V and J ends, which lost 6 bases and 3 bases, there was a span of 8 bases. Germline V gene lookup returns CDR1 MDHEN and CDR2 SYDVKM. The CDR3 length is 12 residues.